This entry is about one TCR beta chain. The CDR3 totals 18 residues. The T cells that were sequenced for TCR beta were CD8+ and CD4+ cells from blood. The multiple sclerosis controls, all treatment-naive patients, had relapsing-remitting disease that was stable or active. Random hexamers were used to reverse transcribe an amount of about 0.5 to 1 ug RNA. TCRdb called the immunoSEQ multiplex PCR reads again in MiXCR, with one record for every CDR3 protein. The sample holds 250,000 to 300,000 distinct CDR3 sequences, about 85% seen once. The sample comes from a study of CD8 T cells in Susac syndrome. This receptor was taken from a human donor with multiple sclerosis. The rearrangement links TRBV21-1 to TRBJ2-3; TRBD2 reflects the table's D call only, with no check against the DNA. TRBV21-1 is marked as a pseudogene. Sequencing was performed on CD8+ T cells from PBMCs. The CDR3 DNA reads as TGTGCCAGCAGCAAACTCCTCGGACTAGCGGGAGAAACAGATACGCAGTATTTT. It codes for CASSKLLGLAGETDTQYF.